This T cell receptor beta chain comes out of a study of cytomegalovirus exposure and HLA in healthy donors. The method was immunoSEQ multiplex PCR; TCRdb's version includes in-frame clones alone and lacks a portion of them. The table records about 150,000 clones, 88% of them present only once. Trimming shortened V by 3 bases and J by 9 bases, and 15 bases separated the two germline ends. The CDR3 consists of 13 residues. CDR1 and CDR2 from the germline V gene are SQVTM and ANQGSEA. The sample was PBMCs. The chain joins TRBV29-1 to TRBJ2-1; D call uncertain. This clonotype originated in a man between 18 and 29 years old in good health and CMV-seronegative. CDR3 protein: CSVETWKSGEQFF. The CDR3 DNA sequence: TGCAGCGTTGAGACCTGGAAATCGGGTGAGCAGTTCTTC.